This is a list of T cell receptor beta chains from one sample in a study of OX40 agonist ivuxolimab in advanced cancers. The table came from immunoSEQ multiplex PCR; TCRdb's copy has only in-frame clones and leaves some out. Of 73,000 or so clones listed, around 90% are singletons. This material consisted of CD4+ or CD8+ T cells sorted from blood, taken in a trial of the OX40 agonist ivuxolimab. All receptors derive from an adult with an advanced solid tumor such as melanoma, head and neck, liver or kidney cancer. The CDR3 runs from the conserved cysteine through the conserved F or W. The D gene is left open where the match is weak. Size is omitted from some rows. Given values are once, few, many or a class for expanded clones.

j_call clone_size v_call d_call cdr3_aa cdr3_nt
TRBJ1-6 - TRBV11-2 TRBD1 CASSSHRGQNSPLHF TGTGCCAGCAGCTCCCACAGGGGGCAGAATTCACCCCTCCACTTT
TRBJ2-5 - TRBV4-3 TRBD2 CASSQGLAGGLQETQYF TGCGCCAGCAGCCAAGGACTAGCGGGGGGTCTACAAGAGACCCAGTACTTC
TRBJ1-5 - TRBV6-4 - CASSSAVPHYQPQHF TGTGCCAGCAGTTCCGCCGTTCCGCACTACCAGCCCCAGCATTTT
TRBJ1-4 - TRBV9 TRBD1 CASSAEGTGVNEKLFF TGTGCCAGCAGCGCGGAGGGGACAGGGGTAAATGAAAAACTGTTTTTT
TRBJ2-1 - TRBV5-5 - CASSLFSAGKSYNEQFF TGTGCCAGCAGCTTGTTTTCCGCGGGGAAATCCTACAATGAGCAGTTCTTC
TRBJ1-4 - TRBV6-5 TRBD1 CASSLTGQGGEKLFF TGTGCCAGCAGCCTGACGGGACAGGGGGGCGAAAAACTGTTTTTT
TRBJ2-7 - TRBV13 - CASSQNRGGYEQYF TGTGCCAGCAGCCAAAACAGGGGAGGCTACGAGCAGTACTTC
TRBJ2-1 once TRBV27 TRBD2 CASSFSTSGNEQFF TGTGCCAGCAGTTTCTCAACTAGCGGCAATGAGCAGTTCTTC
TRBJ2-3 - TRBV4-1 TRBD1 CASSQEGGTGTFTDTQYF TGCGCCAGCAGCCAAGAGGGCGGGACAGGGACATTCACAGATACGCAGTATTTT
TRBJ2-7 - TRBV14 - CASSQESGRVYEQYF TGTGCCAGCAGCCAAGAATCGGGCAGGGTCTACGAGCAGTACTTC
TRBJ2-5 - TRBV10-1 - CASSRGRGETQYF TGCGCCAGCAGTCGCGGCAGGGGCGAGACCCAGTACTTC
TRBJ1-5 - TRBV4-1 TRBD1 CASSQDRGLSDNQPQHF TGCGCCAGCAGCCAAGACAGGGGGCTCTCCGACAATCAGCCCCAGCATTTT
TRBJ2-1 - TRBV29-1 - CSVEDIEGLQPYNEQFF TGCAGCGTTGAAGATATTGAGGGACTCCAACCCTACAATGAGCAGTTCTTC
TRBJ2-7 - TRBV9 - CASSAYLGSSYEQYF TGTGCCAGCAGCGCATACCTAGGGAGCTCCTACGAGCAGTACTTC
TRBJ1-1 - TRBV6-6 - CASSYIAGATEAFF TGTGCCAGCAGTTACATCGCTGGAGCCACTGAAGCTTTCTTT
TRBJ1-1 - TRBV5-1 - CASSSGTDLEAFF TGCGCCAGCAGCTCCGGGACTGATCTCGAAGCTTTCTTT
TRBJ2-2 - TRBV4-3 TRBD2 CASSQATSGGASGELFF TGCGCCAGCAGCCAGGCGACTAGCGGGGGGGCCTCCGGGGAGCTGTTTTTT
TRBJ1-3 - TRBV28 - CASSFLGSGNTIYF TGTGCCAGCAGTTTTTTAGGATCTGGAAACACCATATATTTT
TRBJ2-7 - TRBV5-1 - CASSLLLGEAYVEQYF TGCGCCAGCAGCTTGCTTCTTGGGGAGGCCTACGTCGAGCAGTACTTC
TRBJ2-7 - TRBV6-1 - CASSGGTRAINYEQYF TGTGCCAGCAGTGGGGGAACAAGGGCAATTAACTACGAGCAGTACTTC
TRBJ2-7 once TRBV10-2 - CASSVGQSYEQYF TGCGCCAGCAGTGTTGGCCAGAGCTACGAGCAGTACTTC
TRBJ1-5 - TRBV5-6 - CASSLGTSLSNQPQHF TGTGCCAGCAGCTTAGGGACATCCCTCAGCAATCAGCCCCAGCATTTT